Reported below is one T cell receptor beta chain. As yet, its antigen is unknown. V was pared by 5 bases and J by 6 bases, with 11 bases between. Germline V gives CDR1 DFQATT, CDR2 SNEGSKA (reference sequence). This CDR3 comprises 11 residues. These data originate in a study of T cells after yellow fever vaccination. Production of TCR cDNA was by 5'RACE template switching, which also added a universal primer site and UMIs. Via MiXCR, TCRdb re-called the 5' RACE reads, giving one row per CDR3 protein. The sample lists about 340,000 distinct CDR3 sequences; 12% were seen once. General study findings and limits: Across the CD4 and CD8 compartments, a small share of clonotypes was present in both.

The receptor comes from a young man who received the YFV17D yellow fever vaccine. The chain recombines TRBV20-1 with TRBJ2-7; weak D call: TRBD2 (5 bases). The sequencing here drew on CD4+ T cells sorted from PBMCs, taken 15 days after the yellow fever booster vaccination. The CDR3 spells CSAPDGVEQYV. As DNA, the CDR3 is TGCAGTGCTCCCGACGGGGTCGAGCAGTACGTC.